These 9 T cell receptor beta chains share one sample of origin, sequenced in a study of response to subunit inactivated influenza vaccine. MiXCR, applied by TCRdb to the RT-PCR reads, yields one record per CDR3 protein. In the table there are 700,000 to 800,000 distinct CDR3 sequences, under 20% of which are singletons. The sequences come from PBMCs from blood, collected approximately 5 days after vaccination. These receptors were collected from a man aged 50-59 years who received an inactivated influenza vaccine.

This clonotype came up many times. The rearrangement uses TRBV20-1 and TRBJ2-3; 7 nucleotides match TRBD1. Trimming removed 6 bases from V and 2 bases from J; junction bases left unmatched: 5. The CDR3 extends over 13 amino acids. Per germline, CDR1 DFQATT and CDR2 SNEGSKA (reference sequence). In nucleotides, the CDR3 is TGCAGTGCCAGGGACAGATTCACAGATACGCAGTATTTT. This sequence encodes CSARDRFTDTQYF.

V and J are TRBV20-1 and TRBJ2-3; TRBD1 matches at 7 bases. J gave up 6 bases and V 1 base, and 4 bases lay outside the gene matches. The CDR3 sequence is 13 residues long. Germline loops: CDR1 DFQATT, CDR2 SNEGSKA (reference sequence). The CDR3 spells CSARGARGDTQYF. Here the CDR3 DNA reads TGCAGTGCTAGAGGTGCCAGGGGGGATACGCAGTATTTT.

This chain connects TRBV20-1 to TRBJ2-7; D call uncertain. V gave up 3 bases and J gave up 2 bases, with 17 bases separating them. Germline CDR1 and CDR2: DFQATT and SNEGSKA (reference sequence). CDR3 length: 15 amino acids. For the CDR3, the DNA is TGCAGTGCTAGCGCAAGATCCCTTAAACCCTACGAGCAGTACTTC. Translating gives CSASARSLKPYEQYF.

The chain employs TRBV20-1 and TRBJ2-7; no definite D call. The CDR3 has 14 residues. Trimming removed 0 bases at V and 5 bases at J, with 14 bases between. Germline loops: CDR1 DFQATT, CDR2 SNEGSKA (reference sequence). The CDR3 is CSARDRQSEHEQYF. The CDR3 nucleotides read TGCAGTGCTAGAGACCGACAATCCGAACACGAGCAGTACTTC.

This clonotype was counted many times. The CDR3 coding sequence is TGCAGCGTTGAGGACTTCAAGTGGGGCTACACCTTC. This encodes CSVEDFKWGYTF. The rearrangement joins TRBV29-1 to TRBJ1-2; D gene unclear. CDR3 length: 12 residues. The germline V and J ends were trimmed by 3 bases and 8 bases, with 13 bases remaining between them. Germline assignment: CDR1 SQVTM and CDR2 ANQGSEA.

In its sample, this clonotype was seen a few times. The chain carries TRBV5-6 and TRBJ2-7; the D gene is possibly TRBD1 (6 bases). The CDR3 runs 16 residues. The V gene lost 0 bases and the J gene lost 0 bases, with 13 bases spanning the gap. Germline V gives CDR1 SGHDT, CDR2 YYEEEE. CDR3 in amino acids: CASSLATGVSSYEQYF. CDR3 nucleotide sequence: TGTGCCAGCAGCTTGGCGACAGGAGTGAGCTCCTACGAGCAGTACTTC. The entire variable domain, with the rest obtained from reference TRBV5-6 and TRBJ2-7, is as follows: DAGVTQSPTHLIKTRGQQVTLRCSPKSGHDTVSWYQQALGQGPQFIFQYYEEEERQRGNFPDRFSGHQFPNYSSELNVNALLLGDSALYLCASSLATGVSSYEQYFGPGTRLTVT.

This clonotype showed up many times. The chain uses TRBV5-1 and TRBJ2-1, with D possibly TRBD2 on 6 matching bases. The CDR3 consists of 15 residues. Germline V gives CDR1 SGHRS, CDR2 YFSETQ. The V and J ends lost 5 bases and 0 bases respectively, with 12 bases between them. The CDR3 DNA follows: TGCGCCAGCAGATCTAGCGTGAGCTCCTACAATGAGCAGTTCTTC. It encodes CASRSSVSSYNEQFF.

This chain joins TRBV4-3 and TRBJ2-7; D remains ambiguous. V lost 1 base to trimming and J lost 4 bases, with 8 bases between them. The germline V gene encodes CDR1 LGHNA and CDR2 YSLEER. This CDR3 has 13 amino acids. The CDR3 nucleotides are TGCGCCAGCAGCCAAGTAATTGGTTACGAGCAGTACTTC. This codes for CASSQVIGYEQYF.

The gene calls are TRBV7-8 and TRBJ2-1; D is uncertain. Trimming stripped 1 base from V and 10 bases from J, with 14 bases between. CDR1 and CDR2 (germline): SGHVS, FQNEAQ. The CDR3 totals 14 residues. The CDR3 loop reads CASSLGGLLSEQFF. The DNA of the CDR3 is TGTGCCAGCAGCTTAGGAGGATTACTATCGGAGCAGTTCTTC.